The rows below give T cell receptor beta chains drawn from one sample of a study of beta chain features in type 1 diabetes. TCRdb's table, derived via immunoSEQ multiplex PCR, lists solely in-frame clones and lacks some. In the table there are 150,000 to 200,000 clones, just over 8% of which are singletons. Source material: central memory CD4+ T cells from blood. The receptors originated from a woman between 18 and 30 years old with type 1 diabetes. Each CDR3 is given with its conserved first and last residue. A D gene is named only where the DNA matches it firmly. Size is stated for part of the rows, as once, few or many counts, or as a class when the clone is expanded.

D gene: TRBD2
V gene: TRBV5-1
J gene: TRBJ2-5
clone size: few
CDR3 DNA: TGCGCCAGCGCCTCGACTAGCGGGTTACAAGAGACCCAGTACTTC
CDR3 protein: CASASTSGLQETQYF

D gene: TRBD1
V gene: TRBV9
J gene: TRBJ1-3
clone size: few
CDR3 DNA: TGTGCCAGCAGCGTAGCCGGGACAGGACGCTCTGGAAACACCATATATTTT
CDR3 protein: CASSVAGTGRSGNTIYF

D gene: TRBD2
V gene: TRBV6-1
J gene: TRBJ2-3
clone size: .
CDR3 DNA: TGTGCCAGCAGTGAAGGCGGGGGGGCGTTTACTACGCAGTATTTT
CDR3 protein: CASSEGGGAFTTQYF

D gene: .
V gene: TRBV29-1
J gene: TRBJ2-1
clone size: few
CDR3 DNA: TGCAGCGTTGTCCTAGTTTCCTACAATGAGCAGTTCTTC
CDR3 protein: CSVVLVSYNEQFF

D gene: TRBD2
V gene: TRBV15
J gene: TRBJ2-7
clone size: few
CDR3 DNA: TGTGCCACCAGCAGAGGACGGGGGGACGAGCAGTACTTC
CDR3 protein: CATSRGRGDEQYF

D gene: .
V gene: TRBV6-5
J gene: TRBJ2-5
clone size: .
CDR3 DNA: TGTGCCAGCAGACCAGGAGGGGCCGGGGAGACCCAGTACTTC
CDR3 protein: CASRPGGAGETQYF

D gene: TRBD2
V gene: TRBV15
J gene: TRBJ2-7
clone size: few
CDR3 DNA: TGTGCCACCAGCAGAGATAACAGCGGGAGTCGAGAGCAGTACTTC
CDR3 protein: CATSRDNSGSREQYF

D gene: TRBD1
V gene: TRBV7-3
J gene: TRBJ2-6
clone size: .
CDR3 DNA: TGTGCCAGCAGCGCAGACAGGGCTGGGGCCAACGTCCTGACTTTC
CDR3 protein: CASSADRAGANVLTF

D gene: .
V gene: TRBV14
J gene: TRBJ2-1
clone size: .
CDR3 DNA: TGTGCCAGCAGCCAAGATAATGCGCTCGGCTCCTACAATGAGCAGTTCTTC
CDR3 protein: CASSQDNALGSYNEQFF

D gene: TRBD1
V gene: TRBV27
J gene: TRBJ1-5
clone size: .
CDR3 DNA: TGTGCCAGCAGTTTACTCCCGACAGGGGAAAGCAATCAGCCCCAGCATTTT
CDR3 protein: CASSLLPTGESNQPQHF

D gene: .
V gene: TRBV7-6
J gene: TRBJ2-1
clone size: .
CDR3 DNA: TGTGCCAGCAGCACCCCACTCTACAATGAGCAGTTCTTC
CDR3 protein: CASSTPLYNEQFF

D gene: TRBD1
V gene: TRBV4-3
J gene: TRBJ2-7
clone size: few
CDR3 DNA: TGCGCCAGCAGCCGAGATACAGGGGGCGACGAGCAGTACTTC
CDR3 protein: CASSRDTGGDEQYF

D gene: .
V gene: TRBV4-2
J gene: TRBJ1-4
clone size: few
CDR3 DNA: TGTGCCAGCAGCCAAGGACAGCGGGATGAAAAACTGTTTTTT
CDR3 protein: CASSQGQRDEKLFF

D gene: TRBD2
V gene: TRBV9
J gene: TRBJ2-4
clone size: .
CDR3 DNA: TGTGCCAGCAGCGTAGGAGGGGCGACTAGCGCCCCGACGGGAAACATTCAGTACTTC
CDR3 protein: CASSVGGATSAPTGNIQYF

D gene: .
V gene: TRBV29-1
J gene: TRBJ1-2
clone size: few
CDR3 DNA: TGCAGCGTTGGATTTGGACCGGGACAAGTTTATGGCTACACCTTC
CDR3 protein: CSVGFGPGQVYGYTF

D gene: .
V gene: TRBV7-2
J gene: TRBJ1-1
clone size: .
CDR3 DNA: TGTGCCAGCAGCTTAAGCAGGGTCGAGACTTTCTTT
CDR3 protein: CASSLSRVETFF

D gene: TRBD1
V gene: TRBV25-1
J gene: TRBJ2-1
clone size: .
CDR3 DNA: TGTGCCAGCAGTCCAAGGGGGACAGAAAACAATGAGCAGTTCTTC
CDR3 protein: CASSPRGTENNEQFF

D gene: TRBD1
V gene: TRBV29-1
J gene: TRBJ2-7
clone size: .
CDR3 DNA: TGCAGCGGGGCCGGGACAGGGACCTACGAGCAGTACTTC
CDR3 protein: CSGAGTGTYEQYF

D gene: .
V gene: TRBV30
J gene: TRBJ2-5
clone size: few
CDR3 DNA: TGTGCCTGGAGTGTACCGGCACGGGGGACCCAGTACTTC
CDR3 protein: CAWSVPARGTQYF

D gene: TRBD1
V gene: TRBV12-5
J gene: TRBJ1-2
clone size: few
CDR3 DNA: TGTGCTAGTGGTCCTTCACTGGACAGGGGGTCGGGCTACACCTTC
CDR3 protein: CASGPSLDRGSGYTF

D gene: TRBD1
V gene: TRBV7-2
J gene: TRBJ2-7
clone size: many
CDR3 DNA: TGTGCCAGCAGCTCGCAGGGGGCGGCCGTGTACGAGCAGTACTTC
CDR3 protein: CASSSQGAAVYEQYF

D gene: TRBD1
V gene: TRBV19
J gene: TRBJ1-5
clone size: .
CDR3 DNA: TGTGCCAGTAGTACTAGACAGGGCGGCAATCAGCCCCAGCATTTT
CDR3 protein: CASSTRQGGNQPQHF

D gene: .
V gene: TRBV29-1
J gene: TRBJ1-1
clone size: .
CDR3 DNA: TGCAGCGTTGAAGGTCTAGACTTCACTGAAGCTTTCTTT
CDR3 protein: CSVEGLDFTEAFF

D gene: TRBD1
V gene: TRBV18
J gene: TRBJ2-7
clone size: .
CDR3 DNA: TGTGCCAGCTCCGCCGGGACAGGGGTCTACGAGCAGTACTTC
CDR3 protein: CASSAGTGVYEQYF

D gene: TRBD1
V gene: TRBV19
J gene: TRBJ1-5
clone size: .
CDR3 DNA: TGTGCCAGTAGTGGGGACAGGTTCTCCAATCAGCCCCAGCATTTT
CDR3 protein: CASSGDRFSNQPQHF

D gene: TRBD1
V gene: TRBV19
J gene: TRBJ1-2
clone size: .
CDR3 DNA: TGTGCCAGTAGTCTTGACGGACAGGGAGGCTATGGCTACACCTTC
CDR3 protein: CASSLDGQGGYGYTF

D gene: .
V gene: TRBV7-3
J gene: TRBJ2-3
clone size: few
CDR3 DNA: TGTGCCAGCAGCTCTGGTGGAGGGTATGGGGCAGATACGCAGTATTTT
CDR3 protein: CASSSGGGYGADTQYF

D gene: .
V gene: TRBV9
J gene: TRBJ2-1
clone size: .
CDR3 DNA: TGTGCCAGCAGCGTAAATCCCCTAGACGATGAGCAGTTCTTC
CDR3 protein: CASSVNPLDDEQFF

D gene: .
V gene: TRBV29-1
J gene: TRBJ1-2
clone size: few
CDR3 DNA: TGCAGCGTTGAAGATGGGTCCTTAAAGGGGCTGGGTAACTATGGCTACACCTTC
CDR3 protein: CSVEDGSLKGLGNYGYTF

D gene: .
V gene: TRBV4-3
J gene: TRBJ2-1
clone size: few
CDR3 DNA: TGCGCCAGCAGCCAAAACCTCCAGAGGAGCTCCTACAATGAGCAGTTCTTC
CDR3 protein: CASSQNLQRSSYNEQFF

D gene: TRBD2
V gene: TRBV7-9
J gene: TRBJ2-1
clone size: few
CDR3 DNA: TGTGCCAGCAGGGTAGCGGGCAATGAGCAGTTCTTC
CDR3 protein: CASRVAGNEQFF

D gene: .
V gene: TRBV4-3
J gene: TRBJ2-7
clone size: many
CDR3 DNA: TGCGCCAGCAGCCAAGATCGGATCGGGTACGAGCAGTACTTC
CDR3 protein: CASSQDRIGYEQYF

D gene: .
V gene: TRBV6-1
J gene: TRBJ1-3
clone size: few
CDR3 DNA: TGTGCCAGCAATCTACAGGTTCCCTCTGGAAACACCATATATTTT
CDR3 protein: CASNLQVPSGNTIYF

D gene: TRBD1
V gene: TRBV29-1
J gene: TRBJ1-2
clone size: few
CDR3 DNA: TGCAGCGTTGCCACAGGGGGCCACTATGGCTACACCTTC
CDR3 protein: CSVATGGHYGYTF

D gene: .
V gene: TRBV15
J gene: TRBJ2-1
clone size: few
CDR3 DNA: TGTGCCACCAGCGAAAGTGCGGCAGACAATGAGCAGTTCTTC
CDR3 protein: CATSESAADNEQFF

D gene: .
V gene: TRBV18
J gene: TRBJ1-2
clone size: .
CDR3 DNA: TGTGCCAGCTCTCCGAGTAACTATGGCTACACCTTC
CDR3 protein: CASSPSNYGYTF

D gene: TRBD1
V gene: TRBV29-1
J gene: TRBJ2-5
clone size: .
CDR3 DNA: TGCAGCGCCACAGGGGCCCGACAAGAGACCCAGTACTTC
CDR3 protein: CSATGARQETQYF

D gene: TRBD2
V gene: TRBV11-3
J gene: TRBJ2-5
clone size: few
CDR3 DNA: TGTGCCAGCAGCTTCGCGGGAGGGGGTGGGGAGACCCAGTACTTC
CDR3 protein: CASSFAGGGGETQYF

D gene: .
V gene: TRBV9
J gene: TRBJ2-7
clone size: few
CDR3 DNA: TGTGCCAGCAGCGTAGCCGCGGGGCCGAGTACCTACGAGCAGTACTTC
CDR3 protein: CASSVAAGPSTYEQYF

D gene: .
V gene: TRBV25-1
J gene: TRBJ2-3
clone size: few
CDR3 DNA: TGTGCCAGCAGTATTAGGGAAGGGGTTCTTGCGGCAGATACGCAGTATTTT
CDR3 protein: CASSIREGVLAADTQYF

D gene: .
V gene: TRBV6-6
J gene: TRBJ1-2
clone size: few
CDR3 DNA: TGTGCCAGCAGTTACTCCAAGGGGAACTATGGCTACACCTTC
CDR3 protein: CASSYSKGNYGYTF

D gene: .
V gene: TRBV11-3
J gene: TRBJ1-1
clone size: few
CDR3 DNA: TGTGCCAGCTTTACGGCGGCTGAAGCTTTCTTT
CDR3 protein: CASFTAAEAFF

D gene: .
V gene: TRBV30
J gene: TRBJ1-5
clone size: few
CDR3 DNA: TGTGCCTGGAGTCTTCTGAATCAGCCCCAGCATTTT
CDR3 protein: CAWSLLNQPQHF

D gene: .
V gene: TRBV20-1
J gene: TRBJ2-2
clone size: few
CDR3 DNA: TGCAGTGCTCCCCGCACCGGGGAGCTGTTTTTT
CDR3 protein: CSAPRTGELFF

D gene: TRBD2
V gene: TRBV5-1
J gene: TRBJ2-2
clone size: few
CDR3 DNA: TGCGCCAGTCTAGCGGACCCGAACACCGGGGAGCTGTTTTTT
CDR3 protein: CASLADPNTGELFF

D gene: .
V gene: TRBV7-2
J gene: TRBJ2-1
clone size: few
CDR3 DNA: TGTGCCAGCAGCTTTCAAGGGGGATCTGAGCAGTTCTTC
CDR3 protein: CASSFQGGSEQFF

D gene: .
V gene: TRBV5-1
J gene: TRBJ1-4
clone size: .
CDR3 DNA: TGCGCCAGCAGCTTGGATAGCAGTTCTAATGAAAAACTGTTTTTT
CDR3 protein: CASSLDSSSNEKLFF